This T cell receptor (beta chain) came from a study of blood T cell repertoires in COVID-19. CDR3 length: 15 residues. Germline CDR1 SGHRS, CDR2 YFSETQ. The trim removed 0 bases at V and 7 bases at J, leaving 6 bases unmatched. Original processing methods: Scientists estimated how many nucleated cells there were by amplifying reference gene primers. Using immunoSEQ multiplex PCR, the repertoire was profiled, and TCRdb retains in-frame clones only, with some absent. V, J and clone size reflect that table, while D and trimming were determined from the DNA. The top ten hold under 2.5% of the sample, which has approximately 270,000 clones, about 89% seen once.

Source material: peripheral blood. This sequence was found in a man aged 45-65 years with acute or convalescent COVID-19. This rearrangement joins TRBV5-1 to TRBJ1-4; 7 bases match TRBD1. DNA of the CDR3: TGCGCCAGCAGCTTGGGGACAGGAGAAAGTGAAAAACTGTTTTTT. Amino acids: CASSLGTGESEKLFF.